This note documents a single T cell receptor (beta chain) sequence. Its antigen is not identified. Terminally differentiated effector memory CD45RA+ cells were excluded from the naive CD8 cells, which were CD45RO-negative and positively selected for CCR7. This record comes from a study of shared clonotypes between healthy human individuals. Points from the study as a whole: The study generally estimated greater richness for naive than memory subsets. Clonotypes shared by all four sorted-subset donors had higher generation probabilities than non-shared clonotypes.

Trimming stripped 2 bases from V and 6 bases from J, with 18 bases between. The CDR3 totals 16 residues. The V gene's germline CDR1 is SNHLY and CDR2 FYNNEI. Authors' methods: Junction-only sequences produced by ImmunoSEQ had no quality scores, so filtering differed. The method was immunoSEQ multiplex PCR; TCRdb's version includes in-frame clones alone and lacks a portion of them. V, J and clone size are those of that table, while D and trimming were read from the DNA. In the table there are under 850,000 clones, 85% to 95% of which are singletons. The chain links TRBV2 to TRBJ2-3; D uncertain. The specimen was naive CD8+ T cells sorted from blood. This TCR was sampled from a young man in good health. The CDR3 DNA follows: TGTGCCAGCAGTGAAAGCCTAGACCTCGCCCGGGATACGCAGTATTTT. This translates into CASSESLDLARDTQYF.